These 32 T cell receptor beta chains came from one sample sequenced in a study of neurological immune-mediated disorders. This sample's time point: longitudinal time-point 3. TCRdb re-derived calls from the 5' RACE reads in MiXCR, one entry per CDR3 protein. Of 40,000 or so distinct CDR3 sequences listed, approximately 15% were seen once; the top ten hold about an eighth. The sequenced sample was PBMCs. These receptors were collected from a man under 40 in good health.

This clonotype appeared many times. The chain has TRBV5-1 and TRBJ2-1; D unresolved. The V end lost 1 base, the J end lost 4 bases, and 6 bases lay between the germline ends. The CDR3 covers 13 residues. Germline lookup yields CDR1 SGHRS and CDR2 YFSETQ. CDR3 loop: CASSLHGYNEQFF. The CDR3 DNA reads TGCGCCAGCAGCTTGCATGGGTACAATGAGCAGTTCTTC.

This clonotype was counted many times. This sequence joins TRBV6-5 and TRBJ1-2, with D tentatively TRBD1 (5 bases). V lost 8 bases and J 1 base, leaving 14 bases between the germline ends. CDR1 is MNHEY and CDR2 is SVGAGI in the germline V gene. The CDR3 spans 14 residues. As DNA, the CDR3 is TGTGCCAGCCTCAGAAGCGGGGGTAACTATGGCTACACCTTC. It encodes CASLRSGGNYGYTF.

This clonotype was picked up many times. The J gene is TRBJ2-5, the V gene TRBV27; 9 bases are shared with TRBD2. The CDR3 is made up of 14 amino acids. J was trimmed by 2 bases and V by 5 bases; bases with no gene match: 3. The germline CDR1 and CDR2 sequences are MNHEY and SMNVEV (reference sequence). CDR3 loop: CASSRLAEQETQYF. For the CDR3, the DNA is TGTGCCAGCAGTCGACTAGCGGAACAAGAGACCCAGTACTTC.

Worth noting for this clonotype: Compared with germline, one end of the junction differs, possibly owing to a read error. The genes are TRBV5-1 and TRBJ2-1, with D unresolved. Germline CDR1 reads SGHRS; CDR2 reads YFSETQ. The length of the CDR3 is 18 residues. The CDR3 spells CASRLVWTDGSSYNEQFF. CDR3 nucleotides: TGCGCTAGCAGATTGGTCTGGACGGACGGTAGCTCCTACAATGAGCAGTTCTTC.

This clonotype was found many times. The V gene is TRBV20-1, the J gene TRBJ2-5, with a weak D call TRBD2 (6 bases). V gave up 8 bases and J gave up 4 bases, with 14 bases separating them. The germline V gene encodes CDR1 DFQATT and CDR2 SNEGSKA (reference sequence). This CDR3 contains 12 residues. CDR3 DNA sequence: TGCAGTCCTACTAGCCCCGGAGAGACCCAGTACTTC. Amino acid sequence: CSPTSPGETQYF.

CDR3 protein: CASSQGQGPSYEQYF. The CDR3 DNA is TGCGCCAGCAGCCAAGGACAGGGGCCATCCTACGAGCAGTACTTC. This chain links TRBV4-1 with TRBJ2-7; 8 positions agree with TRBD1. J gave up 1 base and V 1 base, and 3 bases lay outside the gene matches. The germline V gene has CDR1 MGHRA and CDR2 YSYEKL. This CDR3 contains 15 residues.

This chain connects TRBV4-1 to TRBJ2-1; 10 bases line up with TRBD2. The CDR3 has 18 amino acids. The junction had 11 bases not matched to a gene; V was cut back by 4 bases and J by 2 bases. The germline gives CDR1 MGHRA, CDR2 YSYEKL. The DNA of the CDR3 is TGCGCCAGCAGCCCCAAAGGACTAGCGGACCCCCCCTACAATGAGCAGTTCTTC. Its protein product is CASSPKGLADPPYNEQFF.

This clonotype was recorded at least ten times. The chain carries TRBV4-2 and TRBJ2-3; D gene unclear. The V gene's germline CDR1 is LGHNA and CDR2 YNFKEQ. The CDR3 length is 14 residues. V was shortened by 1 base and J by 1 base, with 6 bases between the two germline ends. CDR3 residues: CASSQAEGTDTQYF. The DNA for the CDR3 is TGTGCCAGCAGCCAAGCGGAAGGCACAGATACGCAGTATTTT.

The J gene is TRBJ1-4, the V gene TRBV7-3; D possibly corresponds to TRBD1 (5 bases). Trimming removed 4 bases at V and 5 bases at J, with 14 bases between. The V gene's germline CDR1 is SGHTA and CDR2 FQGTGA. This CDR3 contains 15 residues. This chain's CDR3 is CASSSSGNWNEKLFF. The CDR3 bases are TGTGCCAGCAGCTCCTCAGGGAACTGGAATGAAAAACTGTTTTTT.

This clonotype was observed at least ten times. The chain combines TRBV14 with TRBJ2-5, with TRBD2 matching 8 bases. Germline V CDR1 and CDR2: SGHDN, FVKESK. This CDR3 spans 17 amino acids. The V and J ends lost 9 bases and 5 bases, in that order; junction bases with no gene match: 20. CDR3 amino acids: CARVLQSDGRARETQYF. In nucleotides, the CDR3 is TGTGCCAGGGTACTTCAGAGTGACGGGAGGGCCCGGGAGACCCAGTACTTC. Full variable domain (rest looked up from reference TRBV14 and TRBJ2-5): EAGVTQFPSHSVIEKGQTVTLRCDPISGHDNLYWYRRVMGKEIKFLLHFVKESKQDESGMPNNRFLAERTGGTYSTLKVQPAELEDSGVYFCARVLQSDGRARETQYFGPGTRLLVL.

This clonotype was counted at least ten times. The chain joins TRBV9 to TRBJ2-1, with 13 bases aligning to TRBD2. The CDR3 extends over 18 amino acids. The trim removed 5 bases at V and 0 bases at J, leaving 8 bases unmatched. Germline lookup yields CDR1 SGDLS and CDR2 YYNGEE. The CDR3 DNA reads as TGTGCCAGCAGGCGACTAGCGGGAGGATCAAACTCCTACAATGAGCAGTTCTTC. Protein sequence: CASRRLAGGSNSYNEQFF.

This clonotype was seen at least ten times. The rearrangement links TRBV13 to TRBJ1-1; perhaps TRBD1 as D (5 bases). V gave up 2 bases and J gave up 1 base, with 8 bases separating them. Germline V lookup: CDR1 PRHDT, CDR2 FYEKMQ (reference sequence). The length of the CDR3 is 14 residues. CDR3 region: CASSLRQGNTEAFF. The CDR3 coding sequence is TGTGCCAGCAGCTTACGGCAGGGGAACACTGAAGCTTTCTTT.

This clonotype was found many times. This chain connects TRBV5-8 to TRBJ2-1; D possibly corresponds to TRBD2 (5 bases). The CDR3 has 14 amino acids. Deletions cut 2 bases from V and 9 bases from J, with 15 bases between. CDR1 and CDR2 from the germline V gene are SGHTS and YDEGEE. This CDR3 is CASSFEGSTSEQFF. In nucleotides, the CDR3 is TGTGCCAGCAGCTTCGAGGGCAGCACAAGTGAGCAGTTCTTC. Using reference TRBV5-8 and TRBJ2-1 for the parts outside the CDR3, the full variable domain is EAGVTQSPTHLIKTRGQQATLRCSPISGHTSVYWYQQALGLGLQFLLWYDEGEERNRGNFPPRFSGRQFPNYSSELNVNALELEDSALYLCASSFEGSTSEQFFGPGTRLTVL.

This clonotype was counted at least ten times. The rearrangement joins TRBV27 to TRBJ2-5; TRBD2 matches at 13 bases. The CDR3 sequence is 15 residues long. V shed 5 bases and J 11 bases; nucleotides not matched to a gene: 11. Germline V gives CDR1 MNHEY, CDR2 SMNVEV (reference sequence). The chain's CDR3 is CASSPGLAGRTEQYF. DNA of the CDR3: TGTGCCAGCAGTCCGGGACTAGCGGGAAGAACAGAGCAGTACTTC.

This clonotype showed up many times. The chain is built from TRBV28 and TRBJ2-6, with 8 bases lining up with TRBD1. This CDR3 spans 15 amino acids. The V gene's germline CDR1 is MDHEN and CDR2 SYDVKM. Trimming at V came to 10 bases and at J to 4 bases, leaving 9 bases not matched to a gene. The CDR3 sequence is CATSRTGPGANVLTF. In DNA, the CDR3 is TGTGCCACCTCCCGGACAGGGCCCGGGGCCAACGTCCTGACTTTC.

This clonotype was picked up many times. In nucleotides, the CDR3 is TGTGCCAGCAGCTTCGGGCAGGCGAACACCGGGGAGCTGTTTTTT. Translating gives CASSFGQANTGELFF. V is TRBV11-2 and J is TRBJ2-2; D ambiguous. CDR1 and CDR2 (germline): SGHAT, FQNNGV. This CDR3 has 15 amino acids. V was clipped by 3 bases and J by 0 bases, with 8 bases between them.

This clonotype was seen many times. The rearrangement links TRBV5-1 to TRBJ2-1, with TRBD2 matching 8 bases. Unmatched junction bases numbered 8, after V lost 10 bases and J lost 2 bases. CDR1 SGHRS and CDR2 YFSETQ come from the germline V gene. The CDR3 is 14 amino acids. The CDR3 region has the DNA TGCGCCTGCTCAAGCGGGAGAACCTACAATGAGCAGTTCTTC. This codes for CACSSGRTYNEQFF.

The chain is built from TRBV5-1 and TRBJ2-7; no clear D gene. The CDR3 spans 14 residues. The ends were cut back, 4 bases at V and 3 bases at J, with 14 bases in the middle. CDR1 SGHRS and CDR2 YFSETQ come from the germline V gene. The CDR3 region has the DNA TGCGCCAGCAGCCCGCTCTATTCGGACTACGAGCAGTACTTC. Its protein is CASSPLYSDYEQYF.

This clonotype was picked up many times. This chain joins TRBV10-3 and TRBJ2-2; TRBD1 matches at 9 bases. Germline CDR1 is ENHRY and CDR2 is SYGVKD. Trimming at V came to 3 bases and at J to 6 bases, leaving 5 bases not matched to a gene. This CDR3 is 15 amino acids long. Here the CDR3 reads CAISEQGAIAGELFF. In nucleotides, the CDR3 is TGTGCCATCAGTGAACAGGGGGCGATCGCCGGGGAGCTGTTTTTT.

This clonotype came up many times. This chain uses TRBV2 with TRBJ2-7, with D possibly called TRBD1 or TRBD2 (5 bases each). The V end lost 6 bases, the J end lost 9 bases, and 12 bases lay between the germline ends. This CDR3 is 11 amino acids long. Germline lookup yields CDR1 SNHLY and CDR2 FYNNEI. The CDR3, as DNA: TGTGCCAGCAGGCCCGGGGACGGGCAGTACTTC. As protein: CASRPGDGQYF.

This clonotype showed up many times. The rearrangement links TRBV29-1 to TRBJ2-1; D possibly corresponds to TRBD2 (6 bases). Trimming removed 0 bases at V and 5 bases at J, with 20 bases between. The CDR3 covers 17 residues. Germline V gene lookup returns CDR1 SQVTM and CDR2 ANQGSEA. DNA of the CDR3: TGCAGCGTTGAAGATCGCAAACGGGACTCTGGGAACAATGAGCAGTTCTTC. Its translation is CSVEDRKRDSGNNEQFF.

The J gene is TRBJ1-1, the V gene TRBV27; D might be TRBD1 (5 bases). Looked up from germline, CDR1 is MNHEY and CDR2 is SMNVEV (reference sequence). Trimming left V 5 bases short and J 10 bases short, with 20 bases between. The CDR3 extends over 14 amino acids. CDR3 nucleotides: TGTGCCAGCAGTCACGACCTCCAGGGTTCGGCAGCTTTCTTT. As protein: CASSHDLQGSAAFF.

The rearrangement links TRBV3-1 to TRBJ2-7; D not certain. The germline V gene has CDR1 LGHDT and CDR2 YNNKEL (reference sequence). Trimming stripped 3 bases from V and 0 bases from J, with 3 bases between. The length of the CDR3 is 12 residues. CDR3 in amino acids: CASSHSSYEQYF. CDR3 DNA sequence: TGTGCCAGCAGCCACAGCTCCTACGAGCAGTACTTC.

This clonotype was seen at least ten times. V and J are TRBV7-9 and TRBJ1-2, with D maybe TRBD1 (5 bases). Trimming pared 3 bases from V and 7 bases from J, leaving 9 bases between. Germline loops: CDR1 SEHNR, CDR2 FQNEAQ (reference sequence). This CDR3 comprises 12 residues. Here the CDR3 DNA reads TGTGCCAGCAGCTTGGGGGAGGGTGGCTACACCTTC. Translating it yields CASSLGEGGYTF. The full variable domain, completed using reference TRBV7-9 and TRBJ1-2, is DTGVSQNPRHKITKRGQNVTFRCDPISEHNRLYWYRQTLGQGPEFLTYFQNEAQLEKSRLLSDRFSAERPKGSFSTLEIQRTEQGDSAMYLCASSLGEGGYTFGSGTRLTVV.

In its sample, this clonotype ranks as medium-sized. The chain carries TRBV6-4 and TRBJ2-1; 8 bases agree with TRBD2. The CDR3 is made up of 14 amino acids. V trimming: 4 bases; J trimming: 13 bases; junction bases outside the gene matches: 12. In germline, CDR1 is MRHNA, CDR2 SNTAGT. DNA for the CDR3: TGTGCCAGCAGTGCCCTCCCGGGACTAGGCGGCCAGTTCTTC. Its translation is CASSALPGLGGQFF.

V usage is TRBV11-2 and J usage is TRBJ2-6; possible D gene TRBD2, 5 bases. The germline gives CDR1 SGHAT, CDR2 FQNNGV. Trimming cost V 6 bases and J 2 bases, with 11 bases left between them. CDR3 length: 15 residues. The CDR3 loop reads CASSRREPGANVLTF. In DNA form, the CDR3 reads TGTGCCAGCAGTAGAAGGGAGCCTGGGGCCAACGTCCTGACTTTC.

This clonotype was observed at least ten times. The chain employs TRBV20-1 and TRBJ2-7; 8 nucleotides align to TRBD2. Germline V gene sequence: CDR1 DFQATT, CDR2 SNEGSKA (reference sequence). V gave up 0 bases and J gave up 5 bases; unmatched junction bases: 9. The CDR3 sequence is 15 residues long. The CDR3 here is CSARDIGRAYDEQYF. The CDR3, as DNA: TGCAGTGCTAGAGATATCGGGAGGGCCTATGACGAGCAGTACTTC.

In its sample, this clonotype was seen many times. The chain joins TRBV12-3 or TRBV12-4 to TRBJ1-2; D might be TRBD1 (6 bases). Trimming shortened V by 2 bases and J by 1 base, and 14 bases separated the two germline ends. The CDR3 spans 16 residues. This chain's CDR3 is CASSLSLDSHNYGYTF. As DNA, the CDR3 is TGTGCCAGCAGTTTATCTTTGGACAGCCATAACTATGGCTACACCTTC.

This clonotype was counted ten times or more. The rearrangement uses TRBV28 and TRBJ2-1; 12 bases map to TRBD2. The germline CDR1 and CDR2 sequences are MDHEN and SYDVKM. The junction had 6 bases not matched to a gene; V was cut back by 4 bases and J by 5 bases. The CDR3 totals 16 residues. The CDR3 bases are TGTGCCAGCAGTTCCCCAACTAGCGGGAGGAACAATGAGCAGTTCTTC. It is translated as CASSSPTSGRNNEQFF.

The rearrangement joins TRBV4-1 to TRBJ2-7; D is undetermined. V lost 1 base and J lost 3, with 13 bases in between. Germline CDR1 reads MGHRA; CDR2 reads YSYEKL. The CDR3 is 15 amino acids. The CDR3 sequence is CASSQVPQGNYEQYF. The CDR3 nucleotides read TGCGCCAGCAGCCAAGTTCCCCAAGGGAACTACGAGCAGTACTTC.

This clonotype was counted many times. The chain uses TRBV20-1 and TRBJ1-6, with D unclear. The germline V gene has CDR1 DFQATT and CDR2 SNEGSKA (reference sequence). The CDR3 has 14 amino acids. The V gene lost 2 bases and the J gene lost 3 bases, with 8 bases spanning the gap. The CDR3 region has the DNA TGCAGTGCTAGAATGCCAGTCTATAATTCACCCCTCCACTTT. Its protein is CSARMPVYNSPLHF.

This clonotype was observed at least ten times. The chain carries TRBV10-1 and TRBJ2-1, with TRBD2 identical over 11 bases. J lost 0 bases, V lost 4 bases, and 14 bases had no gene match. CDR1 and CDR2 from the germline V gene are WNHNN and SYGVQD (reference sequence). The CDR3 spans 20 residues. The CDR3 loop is CASSAFFSGRDLHSYNEQFF. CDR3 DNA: TGCGCCAGCAGTGCATTTTTTAGCGGGAGGGACCTTCACTCCTACAATGAGCAGTTCTTC.